The 26 T cell receptor beta chains reported below all come from one sample, sequenced in a study of T cell clonality in common variable immunodeficiency. The repertoire was sequenced with immunoSEQ multiplex PCR; TCRdb's copy has only in-frame clones and lacks some. Altogether about 37,000 clones were found in the sample, and no singletons occur. Sequenced sample: peripheral blood mononuclear cells. Source of these receptors: a person aged 18-70 years in good health.

This clone showed up many times. The observed sequence ends 3 residues before the CDR3 terminus, with the missing tail filled in from the germline J gene. This rearrangement joins TRBV4-1 to TRBJ1-2; D is unresolved. This CDR3 comprises 16 residues. Germline-derived CDR1 and CDR2 are MGHRA and YSYEKL. The V and J ends lost 2 bases and 1 base respectively, with 14 bases between them. CDR3 DNA, as far as it was read: TGCGCCAGCAGCCAAAGGGCCTTACAGCTTAACTATGGC. Amino acid sequence: CASSQRALQLNYG. The complete CDR3 reads CASSQRALQLNYGYTF.

This clone has at least ten counts. The CDR3 end is not reached by the read, which stops 3 residues before it; the germline J gene fills it in. This chain links TRBV20-1 with TRBJ2-7; 9 bases map to TRBD1. CDR3 length equals 13 residues. Germline CDR1 DFQATT, CDR2 SNEGSKA (reference sequence). With V trimmed by 6 bases and J by 3 bases, 6 bases remained unmatched. The CDR3 DNA, read in part, is TGCAGTGCCGCCGGGGACAGGGACTACGAG. This codes for CSAAGDRDYE. The entire CDR3 is CSAAGDRDYEQYF.

This clone was counted many times. The CDR3 end lies 3 residues beyond the end of the read and is filled in from the germline J gene. This chain links TRBV4-2 with TRBJ2-5, with 11 bases identical to TRBD2. Looked up from germline, CDR1 is LGHNA and CDR2 is YNFKEQ. This CDR3 contains 17 residues. With 4 bases clipped from V and 5 bases from J, the junction kept 12 bases outside the gene matches. CDR3 residues: CASSRTVAGGFGETQYF. The DNA read from the CDR3 is TGTGCCAGCAGCCGTACTGTAGCGGGAGGGTTCGGCGAGACC.

Sample share makes this clone medium-sized. CDR3 sequence reads: CASSPRGSDTEAFF. The DNA read from the CDR3 is TGTGCCAGCAGCCCACGAGGGTCGGACACTGAA. The gene calls are TRBV9 and TRBJ1-1; D remains unclear. The observed sequence ends 3 residues before the CDR3 terminus, with the missing tail filled in from the germline J gene. Trimming cost V 4 bases and J 3 bases, with 13 bases left between them. The germline V gene has CDR1 SGDLS and CDR2 YYNGEE. The CDR3 spans 14 residues.

This clone was seen at least ten times. The CDR3 protein is CSARDEDRGNEKLFF. Incomplete CDR3 DNA: TGCAGTGCTAGAGATGAGGACAGGGGTAATGAAAAA. The genes are TRBV20-1 and TRBJ1-4, with 9 positions matching TRBD1. The CDR3 is cut off 3 residues early in the read; its end comes from the germline J gene. Unmatched junction bases numbered 3, after V lost 0 bases and J lost 4 bases. This CDR3 is 15 amino acids long. Germline values: CDR1 DFQATT, CDR2 SNEGSKA (reference sequence).

This clone was counted ten times or more. The CDR3 is cut off 3 residues early in the read; its end comes from the germline J gene. This chain joins TRBV12-5 and TRBJ2-3, with TRBD1 identical over 8 bases. After removal of 6 bases from V and 4 bases from J, the junction contained 15 bases not matched to a gene. Germline V CDR1 and CDR2: LGHNT, FRNRAP. This CDR3 is built from 17 residues. CDR3 sequence: CASGDDLYLQGADTQYF. The DNA read from the CDR3 is TGTGCTAGTGGCGACGACCTGTATTTACAGGGGGCAGATACG.

This clone has at least ten counts. Read data end 3 residues before the CDR3 end; the end is taken from the germline J gene. The chain employs TRBV5-1 and TRBJ2-7; D perhaps matches TRBD1 (6 bases). Germline CDR1 reads SGHRS; CDR2 reads YFSETQ. V was pared by 0 bases and J by 5 bases, with 15 bases between. This CDR3 is 15 amino acids long. CDR3 residues: CASSLGGQSPHEQYF. The sequenced CDR3 bases are TGCGCCAGCAGCTTGGGCGGACAGTCACCCCACGAG.

This clone was observed a handful of times. The CDR3 end lies 3 residues beyond the end of the read and is filled in from the germline J gene. The chain is built from TRBV11-2 and TRBJ2-5; 9 bases fit TRBD2. After removal of 0 bases from V and 5 bases from J, the junction contained 4 bases not matched to a gene. CDR3 length: 15 amino acids. Germline CDR1 reads SGHAT; CDR2 reads FQNNGV. The CDR3 sequence: CASSLEAGGRETQYF. The CDR3 DNA, read in part, is TGTGCCAGCAGCTTAGAGGCGGGGGGGCGGGAGACC.

In this sample, this clone turned up many times. The read terminates 3 residues ahead of where the CDR3 ends, so the germline J gene completes it. The V call is TRBV30, the J call TRBJ2-1, with a tentative D call TRBD2 (5 bases). The V end was cut by 4 bases, the J end by 4 bases, with 14 bases between. The CDR3 contains 14 residues. Per the germline V gene, CDR1 is GTSNPN and CDR2 is SVGIG (reference sequence). The CDR3 bases that were read are TGTGCCTGGACCAAGCGGATACGTTACAATGAG. Its protein is CAWTKRIRYNE. The complete CDR3 sequence is CAWTKRIRYNEQFF.

Ten or more counts support this clone. The CDR3 loop reads CSSGGVGGTDTQYF. The sequenced part of the CDR3 DNA is TGCAGCTCCGGAGGGGTAGGAGGGACAGATACG. The rearrangement uses TRBV29-1 and TRBJ2-3; maybe TRBD2 (6 bases). From the germline J gene comes the end of the CDR3, since the read stops 3 residues before it. The CDR3 contains 14 residues. Germline V gives CDR1 SQVTM, CDR2 ANQGSEA. V dropped 8 bases and J dropped 3 bases, with 18 bases sitting between them.

This clone was observed many times. The read is 3 residues too short to cover the CDR3 end, so that end is filled in from the germline J gene. V and J are TRBV2 and TRBJ2-1, with 9 bases aligning to TRBD1. The V and J ends lost 9 bases and 7 bases, in that order; junction bases with no gene match: 16. Per the germline V gene, CDR1 is SNHLY and CDR2 is FYNNEI. CDR3 length: 16 residues. CDR3 DNA, as far as it was read: TGTGCCAGTACCCCTCAACAGGGGGCGCATGGTAATGAG. Translation gives CASTPQQGAHGNE. The full-length CDR3 reads as CASTPQQGAHGNEQFF. Drawing the rest from reference TRBV2 and TRBJ2-1, the complete variable domain is EPEVTQTPSHQVTQMGQEVILRCVPISNHLYFYWYRQILGQKVEFLVSFYNNEISEKSEIFDDQFSVERPDGSNFTLKIRSTKLEDSAMYFCASTPQQGAHGNEQFFGPGTRLTVL.

In this sample, this clone turned up many times. Here the CDR3 reads CASSIGGSSYEQYF. Partial CDR3 DNA: TGTGCCAGTAGTATTGGCGGGAGCTCCTACGAG. The chain has TRBV19 and TRBJ2-7; the match to TRBD2 covers 7 bases. Coverage ceases 3 residues before the CDR3 finishes, and the germline J gene fills in the end. The CDR3 sequence is 14 residues long. Germline V gene sequence: CDR1 LNHDA, CDR2 SQIVND (reference sequence). J was trimmed by 0 bases and V by 3 bases; bases with no gene match: 2.

This clone was counted at least ten times. The read terminates 3 residues before the CDR3 end, so the remaining end is supplied by the germline J gene. V usage is TRBV6-1 and J usage is TRBJ1-5, with D uncertain. Trimming pared 4 bases from V and 0 bases from J, leaving 13 bases between. The CDR3 totals 16 residues. Germline V lookup: CDR1 MNHNS, CDR2 SASEGT. The CDR3 spells CASSAGGGNSNQPQHF. The part of the CDR3 DNA that was read is TGTGCCAGCAGTGCAGGTGGCGGGAATAGCAATCAGCCC.

This clone was counted many times. The DNA ends 3 residues before the CDR3 does, and the rest of the CDR3 is filled in from the germline J gene. V gene TRBV13 combines with J gene TRBJ1-1; perhaps TRBD1 as D (6 bases). Germline lookup yields CDR1 PRHDT and CDR2 FYEKMQ (reference sequence). The CDR3 has 14 residues. The CDR3 spells CASSLTLRGVGAFF. CDR3 DNA (partial): TGTGCCAGCAGCCTTACCCTCAGGGGAGTTGGA.

In its sample, this clone was seen many times. The read ends 3 residues before the CDR3 terminus; that terminus is restored from the germline J gene. This chain uses TRBV24-1 with TRBJ2-6; 7 nucleotides agree with TRBD2. Trimming at V came to 5 bases and at J to 3 bases, leaving 9 bases not matched to a gene. The CDR3 contains 17 residues. Germline CDR1 and CDR2: KGHDR and SFDVKD. The CDR3 protein is CATSAGDYSSGANVLTF. The DNA read from the CDR3 is TGTGCCACCAGTGCTGGGGACTACTCCAGTGGGGCCAACGTC.

This clone was recorded many times. The read terminates 3 residues before the CDR3 end, so the remaining end is supplied by the germline J gene. The gene calls are TRBV5-1 and TRBJ1-1; D is uncertain. The germline CDR1 and CDR2 sequences are SGHRS and YFSETQ. With 4 bases removed from V and 7 bases from J, the gap between germline ends came to 14 bases. The CDR3 has 13 amino acids. CDR3: CASSLRVGGEAFF. The CDR3 DNA, read in part, is TGCGCCAGCAGCCTTCGTGTCGGCGGTGAA.

This clone was detected many times. Other DNA sequences in this specimen translate into the identical CDR3. The CDR3 reads CSVDAGNTEAFF. The sequenced CDR3 bases are TGCAGCGTTGACGCGGGGAACACTGAA. The chain combines TRBV29-1 with TRBJ1-1; D gene unclear. The read ends 3 residues shy of where the CDR3 ends; the end is completed using the germline J gene. This CDR3 has 12 residues. Germline CDR1 reads SQVTM; CDR2 reads ANQGSEA. V lost 3 bases to trimming and J lost 1 base, with 6 bases between them.

Many counts were recorded for this clone. The sequence runs out 3 residues before the end of the CDR3; the remainder is reconstructed from the germline J gene. The chain carries TRBV12-3 or TRBV12-4 and TRBJ2-3; D gene ambiguous. The CDR3 consists of 12 residues. The V gene lost 6 bases and the J gene lost 2 bases, with 6 bases spanning the gap. The DNA read from the CDR3 is TGTGCCAGCAGAACCTACACAGATACG. The encoded protein is CASRTYTDT. The entire CDR3 is CASRTYTDTQYF.

This clone was picked up many times. The read gets to within 3 residues of the CDR3 end, and the germline J gene fills in the rest. The gene calls are TRBV19 and TRBJ2-7, with D possibly being TRBD1 (6 bases). Trimming took off 5 bases at V and 1 base at J, with 12 bases between the two ends. Per the germline V gene, CDR1 is LNHDA and CDR2 is SQIVND (reference sequence). This CDR3 is built from 14 residues. CDR3 loop: CASSASTGSYEQYF. The DNA read from the CDR3 is TGTGCCAGTAGTGCTTCTACAGGGTCCTACGAG.

This clone was observed many times. Read sequence stops 3 residues before the CDR3 end, and the germline J gene provides the missing end. The V and J genes are TRBV5-6 and TRBJ1-1; the D is unclear. Germline V gene lookup returns CDR1 SGHDT and CDR2 YYEEEE. V was clipped by 1 base and J by 1 base, with 11 bases between them. The CDR3 length is 15 residues. CDR3 region: CASSLPPSGNTEAFF. Partial CDR3 DNA: TGTGCCAGCAGCTTGCCTCCCTCAGGGAACACTGAA.

This clone was recorded at least ten times. The CDR3 end lies 3 residues beyond the end of the read and is filled in from the germline J gene. This chain links TRBV7-9 with TRBJ2-1; D might be TRBD1 (6 bases). With 5 bases removed from V and 0 bases from J, the gap between germline ends came to 8 bases. This CDR3 spans 14 amino acids. Germline V CDR1 and CDR2: SEHNR, FQNEAQ (reference sequence). CDR3 in amino acids: CASSPDSSYNEQFF. The DNA read from the CDR3 is TGTGCCAGCAGCCCGGACAGCTCCTACAATGAG.

This clone has ten or more counts. The read terminates 3 residues ahead of where the CDR3 ends, so the germline J gene completes it. The gene calls are TRBV7-9 and TRBJ2-7; D gene ambiguous. Trimming took off 5 bases at V and 6 bases at J, with 14 bases between the two ends. The CDR3 is made up of 13 amino acids. The germline CDR1 and CDR2 sequences are SEHNR and FQNEAQ (reference sequence). Incomplete CDR3 DNA: TGTGCCAGCAGCACAAACTGGGCTATCGAG. Translated: CASSTNWAIE. The whole CDR3 is CASSTNWAIEQYF.

This clone was observed many times. Read coverage stops 3 residues before the CDR3 terminus; the germline J gene supplies the remainder. The J gene is TRBJ2-1, the V gene TRBV4-1; 8 bases line up with TRBD1. Per the germline V gene, CDR1 is MGHRA and CDR2 is YSYEKL. The V gene end was trimmed by 1 base and the J gene end by 7 bases; junction bases not matched to a gene: 3. This CDR3 is 14 amino acids long. Partial CDR3 DNA: TGCGCCAGCAGCCAAGGGACAGGGTGGAATGAG. Translation gives CASSQGTGWNE. The entire CDR3 protein is CASSQGTGWNEQFF.

This clone was seen at least ten times. The read stops 3 residues short of the end of the CDR3; the missing end is completed from the germline J gene. The V call is TRBV10-3, the J call TRBJ1-5; 7 nucleotides match TRBD1. The CDR3 has 15 residues. Germline values: CDR1 ENHRY, CDR2 SYGVKD. Trimming at V came to 6 bases and at J to 4 bases, leaving 9 bases not matched to a gene. The CDR3: CAISPGQDRNQPQHF. The part of the CDR3 DNA that was read is TGTGCCATCAGCCCGGGGCAGGACAGGAATCAGCCC.

This clone was observed at least ten times. The read terminates 3 residues before the CDR3 end, so the remaining end is supplied by the germline J gene. The V gene is TRBV7-9, the J gene TRBJ2-4; 14 bases are shared with TRBD2. The germline gives CDR1 SEHNR, CDR2 FQNEAQ (reference sequence). The CDR3 extends over 15 amino acids. The chain's CDR3 is CASSPRGLAGVNQYF. The CDR3 bases that were read are TGTGCCAGCAGCCCCCGGGGACTAGCGGGAGTAAAT.

This clone came up many times. The CDR3 end lies 3 residues beyond the end of the read and is filled in from the germline J gene. The chain links TRBV7-2 to TRBJ1-6; no definite D call. The CDR3 loop spans 12 amino acids. Trimming removed 1 base at V and 10 bases at J, with 5 bases between. CDR1 and CDR2 from the germline V gene are SGHTA and FQGNSA. The CDR3 region is CASSLVRSPLHF. Incomplete CDR3 DNA: TGTGCCAGCAGCTTAGTTCGGTCACCC.